The clone carrying this T cell receptor (beta chain) was observed at least ten times. As to time point: technical triplicate 3. TCRdb fed the 5' RACE reads into MiXCR, producing one record per CDR3 protein. The repertoire consists of about 44,000 distinct CDR3 sequences, with 20% to 25% occurring once and the leading ten covering 4% to 5.5%. These data are taken from a study of neurological immune-mediated disorders. The CDR3 loop spans 14 amino acids. The germline CDR1 and CDR2 sequences are MNHNY and SVGAGI (reference sequence). V lost 10 bases and J lost 3, with 19 bases in between. The source of this sequence is a man in his sixties with HTLV-1-associated myelopathy (HAM/TSP). Specimen: PBMCs. The genes are TRBV6-6 and TRBJ2-7, with D perhaps assigned TRBD1 or TRBD2 (6 bases each). Written as DNA, the CDR3 is TGTGCCATCGCCCAGAAGGGGGGTGACTACGAGCAGTACTTC. Translating gives CAIAQKGGDYEQYF.